A selection of T cell receptor beta chains follows, all from one sample in a study of T cells in Graves' hyperthyroidism and ophthalmopathy. TCRdb itself ran the multiplex PCR reads through MiXCR, one entry per CDR3 protein. The data show about 250,000 distinct CDR3 sequences, with about 24% seen just once and about a third held by the top ten. Source material: blood. All receptors derive from a woman aged 40 to 50 with Graves' ophthalmopathy. Both conserved end residues are part of each CDR3. A D gene is named only where the DNA matches it firmly. The size entry is marked missing in some rows and otherwise reads once, few, many or a size class.

clone_size | d_call | j_call | v_call | cdr3_nt | cdr3_aa
many | NA | TRBJ2-3 | TRBV5-1 | TGCGCCAGCAGCCGGCAGGGGTCAGATACGCAGTATTTT | CASSRQGSDTQYF
many | TRBD1 | TRBJ2-5 | TRBV28 | TGTGCCAGCAGTCTAGGGGGCGGAGGGACCCAGTACTTC | CASSLGGGGTQYF
NA | TRBD2 | TRBJ2-7 | TRBV6-2/TRBV6-3 | TGTGCCAGCAGTTTCCGGACTAGCGGGAGTTACTCCTACGAGCAGTACTTC | CASSFRTSGSYSYEQYF
many | TRBD2 | TRBJ2-7 | TRBV30 | TGTGCCTGGAGTGTACGTGCGGGAGGGCCGGGCGAGCAGTACTTC | CAWSVRAGGPGEQYF
many | NA | TRBJ2-5 | TRBV7-2 | TGTGCCAGCAGCTCCCCCTTGGGCGAGACCCAGTACTTC | CASSSPLGETQYF
many | TRBD2 | TRBJ2-2 | TRBV6-5 | TGTGCCAGCAGAGCCGGGACTAGTGATCCCGGGGAGCTGTTTTTT | CASRAGTSDPGELFF
NA | NA | TRBJ1-2 | TRBV6-5 | TGTGCCAGCAGTTACCGTAACGACAACTATGGCTACACCTTC | CASSYRNDNYGYTF
many | NA | TRBJ2-7 | TRBV27 | TGTGCCAGCAGCGTATTCCCCCCTCTTGACAGATCCTACGAGCAGTACTTC | CASSVFPPLDRSYEQYF
many | NA | TRBJ1-1 | TRBV7-2 | TGTGCCAGCAGCTTATGGGAGAACACTGAAGCTTTCTTT | CASSLWENTEAFF
many | TRBD1 | TRBJ2-2 | TRBV6-4 | TGTGCCAGCAGTACCAACCCCGGGACAGGGAGACGAGTAGACACCGGGGAGCTGTTTTTT | CASSTNPGTGRRVDTGELFF
many | NA | TRBJ1-1 | TRBV5-1 | TGCGCCAGCAGCTTGCCCGGGACCGATAGAGGTGAAGCTTTCTTT | CASSLPGTDRGEAFF
many | NA | TRBJ1-5 | TRBV19 | TGTGCCAGTAGTATAAGGGGTAATCAGCCCCAGCATTTT | CASSIRGNQPQHF
many | TRBD1 | TRBJ2-6 | TRBV10-3 | TGTGCCATCGCTGCCCAGGGGGCGTCAATCTCTGGGGCCAACGTCCTGACTTTC | CAIAAQGASISGANVLTF
few | TRBD2 | TRBJ2-2 | TRBV2 | TGTGCCAGCAGTGTTGCTAGCGGGAGGGCCGGGGAGCTGTTTTTT | CASSVASGRAGELFF
many | NA | TRBJ2-5 | TRBV11-1 | TGTGCCAGCAGCATCGGGAAAGACCTCCAAGAGACCCAGTACTTC | CASSIGKDLQETQYF
many | TRBD1 | TRBJ1-2 | TRBV28 | TGTGCCAGCAGTTCCGGGACAGCACCCTATGGCTACACCTTC | CASSSGTAPYGYTF
few | NA | TRBJ2-7 | TRBV4-1 | TGCGCCAGCAGCCAAGACCCGGGCGTGAGCTCCTACGAGCAGTACTTC | CASSQDPGVSSYEQYF
NA | NA | TRBJ1-1 | TRBV29-1 | TGCAGCGTCGGCTCGAACACTGAAGCTTTCTTT | CSVGSNTEAFF
once | TRBD2 | TRBJ2-7 | TRBV2 | TGTGCCAGCAGCCGCACACTTAGCGGGAGGGCCTCCGAGCAGTACTTC | CASSRTLSGRASEQYF
NA | NA | TRBJ2-7 | TRBV27 | TGTGCCAGCAAGATGGGGGAGGCCTACGAGCAGTACTTC | CASKMGEAYEQYF
NA | TRBD2 | TRBJ2-7 | TRBV6-5 | TGTGCCAGCAGTTACTCAATTAGCGGGAGGAGCGAGCAGTACTTC | CASSYSISGRSEQYF
NA | NA | TRBJ2-7 | TRBV28 | TGTGCCAGCAGTCCCATTACGGTACTAGGGCGCGAGCAGTACTTC | CASSPITVLGREQYF
NA | NA | TRBJ1-2 | TRBV5-1 | TGCGCCAGCAGCTTGTCTGACAGTTCGGACTACACCTTC | CASSLSDSSDYTF
NA | NA | TRBJ2-5 | TRBV6-1 | TGTGCCAGCAGGCAGAAGGGAGGAGGAGAGACCCAGTACTTC | CASRQKGGGETQYF
few | TRBD1 | TRBJ1-1 | TRBV30 | TGTGCCTGGAAGGGACAGGGGGCCGCTGAAGCTTTCTTT | CAWKGQGAAEAFF
few | NA | TRBJ2-5 | TRBV7-2 | TGTGCCAGCAGCTTAGGGTTCGGCCGCCAAGAGACCCAGTACTTC | CASSLGFGRQETQYF
many | TRBD2 | TRBJ2-5 | TRBV7-3 | TGTGCCAGCAGCTGGACTAGCCAAGAGACCCAGTACTTC | CASSWTSQETQYF
many | TRBD2 | TRBJ2-5 | TRBV7-9 | TGTGCCAGCAGCCAGGGGACTAGCGGCCAAGAGACCCAGTACTTC | CASSQGTSGQETQYF
many | TRBD1 | TRBJ2-7 | TRBV6-1 | TGTGCCAGCAGGGAGGACAGGGGGTCCTACGAGCAGTACTTC | CASREDRGSYEQYF
few | TRBD2 | TRBJ2-1 | TRBV30 | TGTGCCTGGACTAGCGGGATGATATCAGGGGACGAGCAGTTCTTC | CAWTSGMISGDEQFF
many | NA | TRBJ2-1 | TRBV28 | TGTGCCAGCAGTTTGGACTACCTACTCCATAATCCCATCTCAAACAATGAGCAGTTCTTC | CASSLDYLLHNPISNNEQFF
few | NA | TRBJ1-6 | TRBV6-5 | TGTGCCACTCAATGGGGGAGTAATTCACCCCTCCACTTT | CATQWGSNSPLHF
few | NA | TRBJ2-5 | TRBV12-3/TRBV12-4 | TGTGCCAGCAGTTTAACAGGTGGGGGGGAGACCCAGTACTTC | CASSLTGGGETQYF
many | TRBD2 | TRBJ2-7 | TRBV27 | TGTGCCAGCAAAGGGAGCGGGAGGTTCTACGAGCAGTACTTC | CASKGSGRFYEQYF
many | NA | TRBJ1-5 | TRBV30 | TGTGCCTGGAGTGACCAGGATAATCAGCCCCAGCATTTT | CAWSDQDNQPQHF
NA | NA | TRBJ2-7 | TRBV7-9 | TGTGCCAGCAGCAAACAGGGTGGGTCCTACGAGCAGTACTTC | CASSKQGGSYEQYF
many | TRBD2 | TRBJ2-5 | TRBV7-3 | TGTGCCAGCAGCTTGGGGACTAGCGGGAGAGAGGATAGGGAGACCCAGTACTTC | CASSLGTSGREDRETQYF
many | NA | TRBJ2-5 | TRBV12-3/TRBV12-4 | TGTGCCAGCAGTTTAGCCTACACGAGGGGGTTAAAGACCCAGTACTTC | CASSLAYTRGLKTQYF
NA | TRBD2 | TRBJ2-7 | TRBV19 | TGTGCCAGTAGTATCGTGTGGTCTAGCGGGGTAGACGTTGAGCAGTACTTC | CASSIVWSSGVDVEQYF
many | NA | TRBJ1-1 | TRBV29-1 | TGCAGCGTCCTGGGACCGCTGAACACTGAAGCTTTCTTT | CSVLGPLNTEAFF
many | NA | TRBJ2-7 | TRBV2 | TGTGCCAGCAGTGAATCGGGGGAGGTGGTCTACGAGCAGTACTTC | CASSESGEVVYEQYF
many | NA | TRBJ1-1 | TRBV6-6 | TGTGCCAGCGACCCCAGGGCGGGGGGTATGAACACTGAAGCTTTCTTT | CASDPRAGGMNTEAFF
many | NA | TRBJ2-7 | TRBV12-3/TRBV12-4 | TGTGCCAGCAGTTTTTTGGACCCTTGGCCCTACGAGCAGTACTTC | CASSFLDPWPYEQYF
many | TRBD1 | TRBJ2-7 | TRBV7-3 | TGTGCCAGCAGCTTAACTGGGACAGGGACCTACGAGCAGTACTTC | CASSLTGTGTYEQYF
many | TRBD1 | TRBJ1-1 | TRBV29-1 | TGCAGCCTAACGACAGGGACTGAAGCTTTCTTT | CSLTTGTEAFF
once | TRBD2 | TRBJ2-5 | TRBV24-1 | TGTGCCACCAGTGATCCGTCGGGACTAGCGGAAGAGACCCAGTACTTC | CATSDPSGLAEETQYF
many | NA | TRBJ2-7 | TRBV5-1 | TGCGCCAGCAGCTTGGACTTTAGGGACTTAGTAGAGCAGTACTTC | CASSLDFRDLVEQYF
many | NA | TRBJ2-5 | TRBV7-2 | TGTGCCAGCAGCTTCTTCAACCAAGAGACCCAGTACTTC | CASSFFNQETQYF
NA | NA | TRBJ1-1 | TRBV5-1 | TGCGCCAGCAGCTTCGGGCAGGGATACACTGAAGCTTTCTTT | CASSFGQGYTEAFF
NA | NA | TRBJ2-1 | TRBV6-1 | TGTGCCAGCAGAAGACAGGGACTCTACAATGAGCAGTTCTTC | CASRRQGLYNEQFF